One T cell receptor beta chain is described in this entry. This sample was taken from a study of T cell changes during pregnancy in multiple sclerosis. J was trimmed by 0 bases and V by 0 bases; bases with no gene match: 12. The CDR3 sequence is 20 residues long. Germline CDR1 is SGHNT and CDR2 is YYREEE (reference sequence). The repertoire was sequenced with immunoSEQ multiplex PCR; TCRdb's copy has only in-frame clones and lacks some. The sample has some 68,000 clones; roughly 94% are singletons. The origin of this receptor is a female donor in good health, enrolled as a control in a pregnancy study. This sample comprised peripheral blood, obtained in the second trimester of pregnancy. The chain couples TRBV5-4 to TRBJ2-6; TRBD2 agrees at 7 bases. The CDR3 DNA follows: TGTGCCAGCAGCTTGGCCTGGTTAGCGGGTTCTAGCTCTGGGGCCAACGTCCTGACTTTC. This codes for CASSLAWLAGSSSGANVLTF.